Each of the 6 T cell receptor beta chains below was sequenced from the same sample in a study of T cells expressing NK-cell markers. Following a re-call of the 5' RACE reads, TCRdb has one entry per CDR3 protein and lacks DNA. Its listing shows about 260,000 distinct CDR3 sequences. The sequencing input was blood T cells: a sorted CD56 or NKG2C T cell subset, CD4+ or CD8+ T cells, or bulk PBMC T cells (not recorded which). These receptor sequences come from a woman between 18 and 69 years old in good health.

CDR3 sequence reads: CASSRRQGRDNSPLHF. The chain recombines TRBV5-1 with TRBJ1-6; TCRdb names TRBD1, which stays unverified in the absence of DNA. Germline CDR1 is SGHRS and CDR2 is YFSETQ. There are 16 residues in the CDR3.

The J gene is TRBJ2-4, the V gene TRBV7-8; TCRdb gives TRBD2 as the D gene, but with no DNA this cannot be confirmed. The CDR3 has 17 residues. Germline CDR1 and CDR2: SGHVS and FQNEAQ. CDR3 in amino acids: CASSLTSGSVAKNIQYF.

V is TRBV20-1 and J is TRBJ2-1; checking the TCRdb D call of TRBD2 is not possible without DNA. The CDR3 contains 16 residues. Germline V CDR1 and CDR2: DFQATT, SNEGSKA (reference sequence). The CDR3 protein is CSAPQASGGAYNEQFF.

The V and J genes are TRBV11-2 and TRBJ2-2; checking the TCRdb D call of TRBD2 is not possible without DNA. The germline V gene encodes CDR1 SGHAT and CDR2 FQNNGV. The CDR3 totals 16 residues. CDR3 region: CASSTPTRSNLGELFF.

The chain uses TRBV6-2 or TRBV6-3 and TRBJ2-2. This CDR3 spans 15 amino acids. Per germline, CDR1 MNHEY and CDR2 SVGEGT. This CDR3 reads CASSYVSSSAGELFF.

CDR3 protein: CASSLGAVSKAFF. This chain uses TRBV11-2 with TRBJ1-1; TCRdb lists TRBD1, though no DNA is available to test this call. Germline V lookup: CDR1 SGHAT, CDR2 FQNNGV. This CDR3 is built from 13 residues.